The 27 T cell receptor beta chains given below trace back to one sample, sequenced in a study of T cells in Graves' hyperthyroidism and ophthalmopathy. Amplification targeted TCR beta CDR3 regions from RNA transcripts. When the TCR CDR3 underwent first-round RT-PCR, the HTBI primer set was used. Via MiXCR, TCRdb re-called the multiplex PCR reads, giving one row per CDR3 protein. The top ten hold about 4.5% of the sample, which has approximately 610,000 distinct CDR3 sequences, about 14% seen once. The sequenced sample consisted of blood. The receptors derive from a middle-aged woman with Graves' ophthalmopathy.

In this sample, this clonotype turned up many times. The genes are TRBV2 and TRBJ1-2; possible D gene TRBD1, 5 bases. This CDR3 contains 14 residues. Germline V CDR1 and CDR2: SNHLY, FYNNEI. The V and J ends lost 4 bases and 1 base respectively, with 10 bases between them. DNA for the CDR3: TGTGCCAGCAGTGTTCAGGGAATTAACTATGGCTACACCTTC. It specifies CASSVQGINYGYTF. Supplemented by reference TRBV2 and TRBJ1-2, the full variable domain reads EPEVTQTPSHQVTQMGQEVILRCVPISNHLYFYWYRQILGQKVEFLVSFYNNEISEKSEIFDDQFSVERPDGSNFTLKIRSTKLEDSAMYFCASSVQGINYGYTFGSGTRLTVV.

V usage is TRBV12-3 or TRBV12-4 and J usage is TRBJ2-5, with 9 bases lining up with TRBD2. Trimming cost V 6 bases and J 2 bases; bases outside gene matches: 7. The CDR3 runs to 15 residues. This CDR3 is CASRQNAGGQETQYF. The CDR3 DNA sequence: TGTGCCAGCAGGCAGAATGCGGGGGGGCAAGAGACCCAGTACTTC.

This clonotype has ten or more counts. The gene calls are TRBV5-1 and TRBJ1-1; a possible D gene is TRBD1 (6 bases). Germline values: CDR1 SGHRS, CDR2 YFSETQ. V was cut by 0 bases and J by 2 bases, with 17 bases left in between. CDR3 length: 17 residues. The CDR3 DNA is TGCGCCAGCAGCTTGGCAGGGGTGCTTGGGGGTAACACTGAAGCTTTCTTT. Protein product: CASSLAGVLGGNTEAFF.

This clonotype came up many times. V gene TRBV6-1 combines with J gene TRBJ2-3; no clear D. Deletions cut 7 bases from V and 3 bases from J, with 8 bases between. This CDR3 has 12 amino acids. Germline V lookup: CDR1 MNHNS, CDR2 SASEGT. The CDR3 spells CASTDLTDTQYF. CDR3 coding DNA: TGTGCCAGCACCGACTTGACAGATACGCAGTATTTT.

In its sample, this clonotype was seen many times. The chain is built from TRBV19 and TRBJ2-7, with TRBD1 matching over 9 bases. Losses at the gene ends were 6 bases for V and 5 bases for J; bases not matched to a gene: 11. The length of the CDR3 is 15 residues. Germline loops: CDR1 LNHDA, CDR2 SQIVND (reference sequence). This CDR3 reads CASSDTGGASNEQYF. CDR3 nucleotides: TGTGCCAGTAGCGATACAGGGGGCGCGTCGAACGAGCAGTACTTC.

This clonotype has ten or more counts. The J gene is TRBJ2-3, the V gene TRBV28; D unresolved. The length of the CDR3 is 13 residues. V lost 4 bases to trimming and J lost 3 bases, with 8 bases between them. Germline V gene data show CDR1 as MDHEN and CDR2 as SYDVKM. CDR3 loop: CASSSTVTDTQYF. The CDR3 bases are TGTGCCAGCAGTTCCACGGTGACAGATACGCAGTATTTT.

In its sample, this clonotype was seen a few times. The chain employs TRBV5-1 and TRBJ1-1, with a tentative D call TRBD1 (5 bases). The CDR3 contains 14 residues. The germline V gene has CDR1 SGHRS and CDR2 YFSETQ. Trimming cost V 4 bases and J 3 bases, with 13 bases left between them. CDR3 coding DNA: TGCGCCAGCAGCGACGGGTCAGGGCACACTGAAGCTTTCTTT. Translation gives CASSDGSGHTEAFF.

This clonotype was seen at least ten times. This chain connects TRBV6-5 to TRBJ2-7; D is perhaps TRBD2 (6 bases). The CDR3 is 13 amino acids. The germline gives CDR1 MNHEY, CDR2 SVGAGI. V lost 2 bases to trimming and J lost 3 bases, with 8 bases between them. CDR3 sequence (DNA): TGTGCCAGCAGTTACGACGGGGGCTACGAGCAGTACTTC. As protein: CASSYDGGYEQYF.

The rearrangement links TRBV6-5 to TRBJ2-7; D may be TRBD1 or TRBD2 (5 bases each). The V and J ends lost 2 bases and 5 bases respectively, with 13 bases between them. The CDR3 has 14 residues. Germline CDR1 is MNHEY and CDR2 is SVGAGI. Here the CDR3 DNA reads TGTGCCAGCAGTTACCGGGGCAGGGTCGACGAGCAGTACTTC. It specifies CASSYRGRVDEQYF.

This clonotype was seen at least ten times. V and J are TRBV19 and TRBJ2-5; 9 bases map to TRBD2. The length of the CDR3 is 15 residues. The ends lost 6 bases at V and 1 base at J; junction bases unmatched: 6. CDR1 is LNHDA and CDR2 is SQIVND in the germline V gene (reference sequence). The CDR3 DNA follows: TGTGCCAGTAGAGGGAAAGCGGGAGGCCAAGAGACCCAGTACTTC. Translating it yields CASRGKAGGQETQYF.

This clonotype was counted a few times. The V and J genes are TRBV19 and TRBJ2-2, with 8 bases identical to TRBD1. Per germline, CDR1 LNHDA and CDR2 SQIVND (reference sequence). The CDR3 is made up of 14 amino acids. After removal of 7 bases from V and 5 bases from J, the junction contained 6 bases not matched to a gene. For the CDR3, the DNA is TGTGCCAGTACCCCGGGACAGGTGACCGGGGAGCTGTTTTTT. Its protein product is CASTPGQVTGELFF.

There are many counts of this clonotype. The CDR3 bases are TGCGCCAGCAGCCCTGGGACAGTCTTCTTTTACGAGCAGTACTTC. Translated: CASSPGTVFFYEQYF. V gene TRBV5-1 combines with J gene TRBJ2-7, with 7 bases lining up with TRBD1. CDR1 SGHRS and CDR2 YFSETQ come from the germline V gene. With V trimmed by 4 bases and J by 4 bases, 11 bases remained unmatched. This CDR3 comprises 15 residues.

This clonotype was recorded many times. V usage is TRBV4-3 and J usage is TRBJ2-7; TRBD2 might be the D (5 bases). Between the trimmed V and J ends, which lost 1 base and 3 bases, there was a span of 13 bases. Germline CDR1 is LGHNA and CDR2 is YSLEER. There are 15 residues in the CDR3. CDR3 residues: CASSQGQAGNYEQYF. The CDR3 DNA reads as TGCGCCAGCAGCCAAGGCCAGGCCGGGAACTACGAGCAGTACTTC.

This clonotype was found many times. The gene calls are TRBV30 and TRBJ1-1; 8 bases are a match to TRBD1. Germline V lookup: CDR1 GTSNPN, CDR2 SVGIG (reference sequence). With V trimmed by 2 bases and J by 6 bases, 8 bases remained unmatched. This CDR3 comprises 14 residues. Here the CDR3 DNA reads TGTGCCTGGAGTCTTCGGACAGGGCTCCCTGAAGCTTTCTTT. Its translation: CAWSLRTGLPEAFF.

This clonotype was detected many times. V and J are TRBV6-1 and TRBJ2-7, with D perhaps TRBD2 (6 bases). This CDR3 is built from 12 residues. Germline CDR1 is MNHNS and CDR2 is SASEGT. Trimming shortened V by 3 bases and J by 3 bases, and 6 bases separated the two germline ends. The CDR3 protein is CASSERDYEQYF. Here the CDR3 DNA reads TGTGCCAGCAGTGAGCGGGACTACGAGCAGTACTTC.

This clonotype has at least ten counts. V usage is TRBV6-5 and J usage is TRBJ1-1; a possible D gene is TRBD1 (5 bases). This CDR3 is 14 amino acids long. Germline CDR1 reads MNHEY; CDR2 reads SVGAGI. V lost 6 bases and J lost 4, with 15 bases in between. The CDR3 protein is CASRPAGGGTEAFF. CDR3 DNA sequence: TGTGCCAGCAGGCCGGCGGGGGGAGGCACTGAAGCTTTCTTT.

This clonotype was recorded many times. The chain employs TRBV30 and TRBJ1-2; D unclear. The CDR3 contains 11 residues. Trimming pared 1 base from V and 4 bases from J, leaving 4 bases between. Germline V CDR1 and CDR2: GTSNPN, SVGIG (reference sequence). CDR3 protein: CAWSEGYGYTF. DNA for the CDR3: TGTGCCTGGAGTGAGGGCTATGGCTACACCTTC.

This clonotype was picked up many times. This chain joins TRBV11-2 and TRBJ2-7, with 9 bases identical to TRBD1. The V gene's germline CDR1 is SGHAT and CDR2 FQNNGV. The length of the CDR3 is 15 residues. V shed 3 bases, J shed 5 bases, and the junction held 8 bases outside the gene matches. The CDR3 nucleotides read TGTGCCAGCAGCTTGCGGACAGGGGATTTTCACGAGCAGTACTTC. Encoded protein: CASSLRTGDFHEQYF.

This clonotype was recorded at least ten times. The J gene is TRBJ1-5, the V gene TRBV7-2, with a possible D match to TRBD1 (5 bases). CDR3 length equals 13 residues. Germline V gives CDR1 SGHTA, CDR2 FQGNSA. The CDR3 nucleotides read TGTGCAAGCGGGGGAGGGTTCGGACAGCCCCAGCATTTT. Encoded protein: CASGGGFGQPQHF.

This clonotype was counted ten times or more. The chain is built from TRBV25-1 and TRBJ1-2; D ambiguous. The CDR3 is 12 residues long. The germline V gene has CDR1 MGHDK and CDR2 SYGVNS. V was pared by 7 bases and J by 4 bases, with 10 bases between. For the CDR3, the DNA is TGTGCCAGCAACTTGGACGGCTATGGCTACACCTTC. Its translation is CASNLDGYGYTF.

This sequence joins TRBV12-5 and TRBJ1-5; D possibly corresponds to TRBD1 (6 bases). Germline V CDR1 and CDR2: LGHNT, FRNRAP. Trimming stripped 6 bases from V and 2 bases from J, with 17 bases between. The CDR3 length is 16 residues. The CDR3, as DNA: TGTGCTAGTGGCCTCAGGGGACCTTCGGGCAATCAGCCCCAGCATTTT. Its translation is CASGLRGPSGNQPQHF.

This clonotype was counted at least ten times. The chain has TRBV7-2 and TRBJ1-1; D perhaps matches TRBD1 (5 bases). Trimming cost V 2 bases and J 5 bases, with 15 bases left between them. Germline loops: CDR1 SGHTA, CDR2 FQGNSA. This CDR3 has 15 amino acids. CDR3 amino acids: CASSLQGAEGTEAFF. CDR3 bases: TGTGCCAGCAGCTTACAGGGTGCGGAGGGGACTGAAGCTTTCTTT.

The sample holds many counts of this clonotype. This chain joins TRBV10-3 and TRBJ2-6; D remains ambiguous. The CDR3 contains 14 residues. Germline V lookup: CDR1 ENHRY, CDR2 SYGVKD. The germline V and J ends were trimmed by 7 bases and 0 bases, with 7 bases remaining between them. The CDR3 loop is CAITLGSGANVLTF. DNA of the CDR3: TGTGCCATCACCCTTGGCTCTGGGGCCAACGTCCTGACTTTC.

Ten or more counts support this clonotype. The V gene is TRBV29-1, the J gene TRBJ2-5; a possible D gene is TRBD1 (6 bases). Deletions cut 5 bases from V and 3 bases from J, with 7 bases between. Germline-derived CDR1 and CDR2 are SQVTM and ANQGSEA. This CDR3 has 11 amino acids. CDR3 protein: CSVSGEETQYF. CDR3 DNA sequence: TGCAGCGTTTCAGGGGAAGAGACCCAGTACTTC.

The rearrangement links TRBV10-3 to TRBJ2-1; 10 positions agree with TRBD2. This CDR3 region has 14 residues. Germline V gene lookup returns CDR1 ENHRY and CDR2 SYGVKD. Losses at the gene ends were 11 bases for V and 8 bases for J; bases not matched to a gene: 12. The CDR3 coding sequence is TGTGCCTCCGACCCCGGGACTAGCGTAGATGAGCAGTTCTTC. It codes for CASDPGTSVDEQFF.

In its sample, this clonotype was seen many times. The chain recombines TRBV28 with TRBJ2-2, with a possible D match to TRBD1 (5 bases). The germline V and J ends were trimmed by 4 bases and 1 base, with 10 bases remaining between them. CDR1 and CDR2 from the germline V gene are MDHEN and SYDVKM. The CDR3 is 15 residues long. CDR3 loop: CASSSGRVNTGELFF. The CDR3 coding sequence is TGTGCCAGCAGTTCTGGCAGGGTGAACACCGGGGAGCTGTTTTTT.

The chain has TRBV7-8 and TRBJ2-7; TRBD2 agrees at 9 bases. CDR1 SGHVS and CDR2 FQNEAQ come from the germline V gene. The length of the CDR3 is 16 residues. The V and J ends lost 1 base and 4 bases, in that order; junction bases with no gene match: 8. This CDR3 is CASSLGGGGRGYEQYF. The CDR3 region has the DNA TGTGCCAGCAGCTTAGGGGGCGGCGGGAGGGGATACGAGCAGTACTTC.